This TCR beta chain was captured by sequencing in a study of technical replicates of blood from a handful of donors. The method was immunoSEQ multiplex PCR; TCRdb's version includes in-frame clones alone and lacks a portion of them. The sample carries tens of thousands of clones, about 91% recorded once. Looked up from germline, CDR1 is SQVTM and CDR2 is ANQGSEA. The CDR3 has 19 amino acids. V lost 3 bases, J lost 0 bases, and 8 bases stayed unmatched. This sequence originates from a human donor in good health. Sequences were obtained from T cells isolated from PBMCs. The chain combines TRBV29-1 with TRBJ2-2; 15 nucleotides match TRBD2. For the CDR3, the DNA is TGCAGCGTTGAGGGGGGCGGACTAGCGGGAGGGCCGAACACCGGGGAGCTGTTTTTT. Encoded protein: CSVEGGGLAGGPNTGELFF.